This record concerns one TCR beta chain sequence. Antigen unknown. This record belongs to a study of cytomegalovirus exposure and HLA in healthy donors. Whole-study findings and limits: Later analysis associated a missense DCLRE1C variant with TCR beta V- and J-gene trimming. Versus the roughly 700-donor mean, an Asian-associated ancestry cluster reportedly showed fewer N-insertions in a later analysis. In a later analysis, TCR association rates varied by HLA locus: DRB1 most, HLA-C fewest.

In the PCR, 60 Vbeta and 13 Jbeta primers were used. TCRdb's table, derived via immunoSEQ multiplex PCR, lists solely in-frame clones and lacks some. The sample carries 100,000 to 150,000 clones, about 11% recorded once. Material: PBMCs. The sequence came from a woman younger than 30 in good health and CMV-seropositive.

DNA for the CDR3: TGTGCCAGTAAATTAGGGGTGGGGACTGAAGCTTTCTTT. Translating gives CASKLGVGTEAFF. The chain has TRBV19 and TRBJ1-1, with D perhaps matching TRBD1 (5 bases). Germline V lookup: CDR1 LNHDA, CDR2 SQIVND (reference sequence). The CDR3 has 13 residues. Between the trimmed V and J ends, which lost 7 bases and 5 bases, there was a span of 14 bases.